Following are 20 T cell receptor beta chains from one sample sequenced in a study of patients and donors after allogeneic stem cell transplantation. MiXCR was run by TCRdb on the RT-PCR reads, yielding one entry per CDR3 protein. The sample carries some 960,000 distinct CDR3 sequences, 15% to 20% recorded once. Specimen: blood, either unsorted or a sorted T cell fraction (not recorded which). Source of these receptors: a human donor who was either an allogeneic HSCT recipient or a stem cell or donor lymphocyte infusion donor (not recorded which). It is not recorded whose cells these are; they may come from a transplant donor.

This clonotype occurred a few times. The chain combines TRBV6-5 with TRBJ2-5; weak D call: TRBD2 (6 bases). Looked up from germline, CDR1 is MNHEY and CDR2 is SVGAGI. CDR3 length: 15 amino acids. The germline V and J ends were trimmed by 0 bases and 5 bases, with 13 bases remaining between them. The CDR3 protein is CASSYSGGKPETQYF. CDR3 bases: TGTGCCAGCAGTTACTCGGGGGGAAAGCCGGAGACCCAGTACTTC.

This clonotype appeared a few times. The chain employs TRBV28 and TRBJ1-5, with D perhaps TRBD1 (6 bases). This CDR3 contains 15 residues. Per germline, CDR1 MDHEN and CDR2 SYDVKM. Between the trimmed V and J ends, which lost 6 bases and 2 bases, there was a span of 14 bases. CDR3 in amino acids: CASRQQGVGNQPQHF. As DNA, the CDR3 is TGTGCCAGCAGACAACAGGGTGTTGGCAATCAGCCCCAGCATTTT.

This clonotype was found once. This chain connects TRBV6-5 to TRBJ2-1; tentative D call: TRBD2 (7 bases). This CDR3 is built from 15 residues. Trimming pared 4 bases from V and 6 bases from J, leaving 16 bases between. CDR1 MNHEY and CDR2 SVGAGI come from the germline V gene. In DNA form, the CDR3 reads TGTGCCAGCAGTTCCGACGGGGGGCGCCCCAATGAGCAGTTCTTC. This translates into CASSSDGGRPNEQFF.

The V and J genes are TRBV24-1 and TRBJ2-3, with D unresolved. Per the germline V gene, CDR1 is KGHDR and CDR2 is SFDVKD. V was shortened by 5 bases and J by 1 base, with 9 bases between the two germline ends. The CDR3 spans 14 residues. For the CDR3, the DNA is TGTGCCACCAGTGGAGGCTTTGGCACAGATACGCAGTATTTT. This gives the protein CATSGGFGTDTQYF.

This clonotype has just a few counts. The chain has TRBV9 and TRBJ1-2; D possibly corresponds to TRBD1 (6 bases). Germline lookup yields CDR1 SGDLS and CDR2 YYNGEE. V lost 3 bases and J 4 bases, leaving 19 bases between the germline ends. The CDR3 extends over 16 amino acids. The CDR3 DNA sequence: TGTGCCAGCAGCGAGCGAGGGGGGCCGAGTGTCTATGGCTACACCTTC. This encodes CASSERGGPSVYGYTF.

V gene TRBV2 combines with J gene TRBJ2-1; D is tentatively TRBD1 or TRBD2 (5 bases each). The CDR3 runs 12 residues. Trimming took off 8 bases at V and 0 bases at J, with 5 bases between the two ends. Germline V lookup: CDR1 SNHLY, CDR2 FYNNEI. CDR3 loop: CASGGSYNEQFF. The CDR3 coding sequence is TGTGCCAGCGGGGGCTCCTACAATGAGCAGTTCTTC.

This chain connects TRBV29-1 to TRBJ2-7; TRBD1 aligns across 7 bases. V dropped 7 bases and J dropped 7; count of bases not matched to a gene: 7. The CDR3 sequence is 11 residues long. CDR1 and CDR2 (germline): SQVTM, ANQGSEA. CDR3 residues: CSAGQVKEQYF. The CDR3 DNA follows: TGCAGCGCCGGACAGGTTAAGGAGCAGTACTTC.

This clonotype has just a few counts. The chain employs TRBV12-3 or TRBV12-4 and TRBJ1-1; D gene unclear. V was trimmed by 6 bases and J by 5 bases, leaving 13 bases between them. This CDR3 has 13 amino acids. The CDR3 is CASRAIEGTEAFF. In DNA form, the CDR3 reads TGTGCCAGCAGGGCGATTGAGGGAACTGAAGCTTTCTTT.

This clonotype was counted between two and nine times. The chain couples TRBV2 to TRBJ2-1, with D hard to call. This CDR3 is built from 13 residues. Trimming left V 5 bases short and J 7 bases short, with 12 bases between. The germline V gene encodes CDR1 SNHLY and CDR2 FYNNEI. The CDR3 loop reads CASSIEAGNEQFF. The CDR3 DNA sequence: TGTGCCAGCAGTATTGAGGCCGGGAATGAGCAGTTCTTC.

The chain is built from TRBV27 and TRBJ2-7, with D possibly being TRBD2 (7 bases). Germline CDR1 and CDR2: MNHEY and SMNVEV (reference sequence). This CDR3 is built from 15 residues. V was pared by 1 base and J by 5 bases, with 15 bases between. CDR3 in amino acids: CASSLYGGPGDEQYF. In nucleotides, the CDR3 is TGTGCCAGCAGTTTATACGGGGGGCCAGGGGACGAGCAGTACTTC.

This clonotype was seen once. The rearrangement links TRBV4-1 to TRBJ2-7; perhaps D is TRBD1 or TRBD2 (5 bases each). Germline V CDR1 and CDR2: MGHRA, YSYEKL. V was pared by 0 bases and J by 2 bases, with 11 bases between. The CDR3 has 15 amino acids. For the CDR3, the DNA is TGCGCCAGCAGCCAAGATCCGGGGACCGCCTACGAGCAGTACTTC. Translated: CASSQDPGTAYEQYF.

This clonotype has a handful of counts. The chain links TRBV5-1 to TRBJ2-2; 9 positions agree with TRBD1. The germline gives CDR1 SGHRS, CDR2 YFSETQ. The CDR3 has 16 residues. J was trimmed by 5 bases and V by 0 bases; bases with no gene match: 5. CDR3 sequence (DNA): TGCGCCAGCAGCTTGGAACAGGGGGCATGGACCGGGGAGCTGTTTTTT. This sequence encodes CASSLEQGAWTGELFF.

This clonotype came up many times. This rearrangement joins TRBV4-2 to TRBJ2-6; possible D gene TRBD1, 6 bases. V was shortened by 0 bases and J by 0 bases, with 12 bases between the two germline ends. The CDR3 consists of 18 residues. Per germline, CDR1 LGHNA and CDR2 YNFKEQ. The CDR3 region has the DNA TGTGCCAGCAGCCAAGAAACGGACAGCAGCTCTGGGGCCAACGTCCTGACTTTC. Translated, it gives CASSQETDSSSGANVLTF.

The chain carries TRBV29-1 and TRBJ2-5, with D possibly being TRBD2 (5 bases). The V gene lost 6 bases and the J gene lost 0 bases, with 11 bases spanning the gap. Germline V gene data show CDR1 as SQVTM and CDR2 as ANQGSEA. CDR3 length: 13 amino acids. As DNA, the CDR3 is TGCAGCGTGAGGACTGAAAACCAAGAGACCCAGTACTTC. It translates to CSVRTENQETQYF.

This chain connects TRBV7-2 to TRBJ1-5, with 8 bases aligning to TRBD1. The CDR3 loop spans 15 amino acids. Germline CDR1 is SGHTA and CDR2 is FQGNSA. The V and J ends lost 5 bases and 1 base, in that order; junction bases with no gene match: 4. This CDR3 is CASSRDRSSNQPQHF. The CDR3 region has the DNA TGTGCCAGCAGCCGGGACAGGAGCAGCAATCAGCCCCAGCATTTT.

The chain joins TRBV4-2 to TRBJ1-5; 8 bases fit TRBD1. The germline V gene encodes CDR1 LGHNA and CDR2 YNFKEQ. V shed 3 bases and J 7 bases; nucleotides not matched to a gene: 5. There are 14 residues in the CDR3. This CDR3 reads CASSQAQGEQPQHF. As DNA, the CDR3 is TGTGCCAGCAGCCAGGCACAGGGGGAACAGCCCCAGCATTTT.

A few counts support this clonotype. V gene TRBV20-1 combines with J gene TRBJ2-3, with 8 bases that match TRBD1. The CDR3 covers 13 residues. V was pared by 5 bases and J by 9 bases, with 10 bases of the junction left unmatched. The germline V gene encodes CDR1 DFQATT and CDR2 SNEGSKA (reference sequence). The DNA of the CDR3 is TGCAGTGCTGAGGACAGGGTCAGTGTGACGCAGTATTTT. This encodes CSAEDRVSVTQYF.

This clonotype came up a few times. The chain recombines TRBV3-1 with TRBJ2-1; 8 positions match TRBD2. Germline assignment: CDR1 LGHDT and CDR2 YNNKEL (reference sequence). Trimming at V came to 0 bases and at J to 7 bases, leaving 8 bases not matched to a gene. The CDR3 loop spans 16 amino acids. The CDR3 protein is CASSQEAAGVGNEQFF. In DNA form, the CDR3 reads TGTGCCAGCAGCCAAGAAGCAGCGGGAGTGGGTAATGAGCAGTTCTTC.

This chain links TRBV13 with TRBJ1-2, with D maybe TRBD1 (5 bases). V was shortened by 8 bases and J by 4 bases, with 17 bases between the two germline ends. This CDR3 contains 14 residues. Germline CDR1 reads PRHDT; CDR2 reads FYEKMQ (reference sequence). CDR3 residues: CASSQAGQTYGYTF. CDR3 sequence (DNA): TGTGCCAGCTCTCAGGCAGGGCAGACCTATGGCTACACCTTC.

This clonotype was counted only a few times. The V call is TRBV24-1, the J call TRBJ2-5; D might be TRBD2 (6 bases). The V end was cut by 3 bases, the J end by 5 bases, with 15 bases between. CDR1 and CDR2 from the germline V gene are KGHDR and SFDVKD. The CDR3 is 15 residues long. The CDR3 here is CATSDPTPSGETQYF. DNA for the CDR3: TGTGCCACCAGTGATCCGACCCCCAGCGGGGAGACCCAGTACTTC.